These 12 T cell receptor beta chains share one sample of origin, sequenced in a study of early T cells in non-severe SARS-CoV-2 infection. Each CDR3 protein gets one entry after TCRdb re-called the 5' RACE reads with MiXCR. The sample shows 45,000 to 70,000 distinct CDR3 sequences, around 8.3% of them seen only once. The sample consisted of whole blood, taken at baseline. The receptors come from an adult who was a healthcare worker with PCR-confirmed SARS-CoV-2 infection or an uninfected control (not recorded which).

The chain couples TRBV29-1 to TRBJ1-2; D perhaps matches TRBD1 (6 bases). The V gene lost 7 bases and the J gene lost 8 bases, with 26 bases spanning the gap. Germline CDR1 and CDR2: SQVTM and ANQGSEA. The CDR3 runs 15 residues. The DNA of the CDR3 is TGCAGCGCACAATCTCCGGGACATCCTTCGGGCGGCTACACCTTC. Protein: CSAQSPGHPSGGYTF.

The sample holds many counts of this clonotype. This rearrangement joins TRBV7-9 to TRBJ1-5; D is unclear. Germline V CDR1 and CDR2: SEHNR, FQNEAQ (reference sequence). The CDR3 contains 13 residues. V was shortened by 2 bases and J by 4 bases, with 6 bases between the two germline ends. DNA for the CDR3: TGTGCCAGCAGCTTAAAAGGGAATCAGCCCCAGCATTTT. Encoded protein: CASSLKGNQPQHF. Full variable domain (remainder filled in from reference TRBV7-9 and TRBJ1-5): DTGVSQNPRHKITKRGQNVTFRCDPISEHNRLYWYRQTLGQGPEFLTYFQNEAQLEKSRLLSDRFSAERPKGSFSTLEIQRTEQGDSAMYLCASSLKGNQPQHFGDGTRLSIL.

The CDR3 coding sequence is TGTGCCAGCAGCCAAGTTAACACCGGGGAGCTGTTTTTT. Protein sequence: CASSQVNTGELFF. The chain uses TRBV3-1 and TRBJ2-2; D unclear. Germline loops: CDR1 LGHDT, CDR2 YNNKEL (reference sequence). V was trimmed by 1 base and J by 2 bases, leaving 2 bases between them. CDR3 size: 13 residues.

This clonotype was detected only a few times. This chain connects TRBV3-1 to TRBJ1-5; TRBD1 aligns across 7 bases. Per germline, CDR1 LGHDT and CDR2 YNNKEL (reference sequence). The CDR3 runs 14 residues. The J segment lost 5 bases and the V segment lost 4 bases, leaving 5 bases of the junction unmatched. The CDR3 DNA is TGTGCCAGCAGCCTCCGGACAGGTTATCAGCCCCAGCATTTT. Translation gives CASSLRTGYQPQHF. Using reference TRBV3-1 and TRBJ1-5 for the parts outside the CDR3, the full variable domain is DTAVSQTPKYLVTQMGNDKSIKCEQNLGHDTMYWYKQDSKKFLKIMFSYNNKELIINETVPNRFSPKSPDKAHLNLHINSLELGDSAVYFCASSLRTGYQPQHFGDGTRLSIL.

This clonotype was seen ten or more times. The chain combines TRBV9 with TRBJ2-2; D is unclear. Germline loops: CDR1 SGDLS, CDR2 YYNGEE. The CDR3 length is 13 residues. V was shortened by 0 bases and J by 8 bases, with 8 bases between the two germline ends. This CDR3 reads CASSVAPSGELFF. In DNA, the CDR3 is TGTGCCAGCAGCGTAGCCCCCTCTGGGGAGCTGTTTTTT. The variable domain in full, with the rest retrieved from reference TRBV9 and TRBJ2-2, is DSGVTQTPKHLITATGQRVTLRCSPRSGDLSVYWYQQSLDQGLQFLIQYYNGEERAKGNILERFSAQQFPDLHSELNLSSLELGDSALYFCASSVAPSGELFFGEGSRLTVL.

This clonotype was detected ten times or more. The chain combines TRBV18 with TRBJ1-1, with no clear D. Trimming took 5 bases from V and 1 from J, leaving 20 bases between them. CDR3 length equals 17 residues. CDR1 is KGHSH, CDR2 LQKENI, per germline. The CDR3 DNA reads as TGTGCCAGCTCATCCAGTAGGGAAGATCCAAGGAACACTGAAGCTTTCTTT. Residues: CASSSSREDPRNTEAFF.

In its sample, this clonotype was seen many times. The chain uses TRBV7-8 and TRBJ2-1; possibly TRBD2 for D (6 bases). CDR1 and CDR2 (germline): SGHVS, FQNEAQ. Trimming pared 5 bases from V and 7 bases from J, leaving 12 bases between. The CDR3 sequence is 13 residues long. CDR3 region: CASSPREVNEQFF. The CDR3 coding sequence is TGTGCCAGCAGCCCCAGGGAGGTAAATGAGCAGTTCTTC.

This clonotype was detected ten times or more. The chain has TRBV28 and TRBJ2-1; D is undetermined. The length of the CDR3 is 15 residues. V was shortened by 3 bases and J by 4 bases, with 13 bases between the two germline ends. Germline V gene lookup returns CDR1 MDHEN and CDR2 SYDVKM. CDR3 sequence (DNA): TGTGCCAGCAGTTTTATTGACTCGGTTTACAATGAGCAGTTCTTC. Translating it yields CASSFIDSVYNEQFF.

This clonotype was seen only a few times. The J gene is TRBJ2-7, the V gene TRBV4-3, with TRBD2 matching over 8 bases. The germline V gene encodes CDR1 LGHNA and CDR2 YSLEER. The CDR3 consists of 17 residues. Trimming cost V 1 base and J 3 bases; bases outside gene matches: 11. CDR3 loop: CASSQGLGLAGYYEQYF. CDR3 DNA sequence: TGCGCCAGCAGCCAAGGCCTGGGGCTAGCGGGTTACTACGAGCAGTACTTC.

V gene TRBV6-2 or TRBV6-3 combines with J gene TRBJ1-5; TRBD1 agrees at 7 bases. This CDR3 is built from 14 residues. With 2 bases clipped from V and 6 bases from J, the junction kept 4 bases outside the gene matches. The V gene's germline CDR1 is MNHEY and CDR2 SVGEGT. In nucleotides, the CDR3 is TGTGCCAGCAGTTACGAGGGGGCAGGTCAGCCCCAGCATTTT. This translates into CASSYEGAGQPQHF.

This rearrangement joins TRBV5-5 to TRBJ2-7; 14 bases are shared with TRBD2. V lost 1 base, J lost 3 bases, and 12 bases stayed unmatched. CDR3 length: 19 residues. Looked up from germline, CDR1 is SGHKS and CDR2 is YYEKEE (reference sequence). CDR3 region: CASSLYSSGTSGSFYEQYF. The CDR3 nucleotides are TGTGCCAGCAGCTTGTATTCTTCAGGGACTAGCGGGAGCTTCTACGAGCAGTACTTC.

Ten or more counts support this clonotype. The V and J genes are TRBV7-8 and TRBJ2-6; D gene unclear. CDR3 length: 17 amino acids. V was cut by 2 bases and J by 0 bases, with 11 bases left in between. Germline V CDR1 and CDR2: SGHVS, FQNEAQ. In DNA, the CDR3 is TGTGCCAGCAGCTTACGGCGCTGGGGCTCTGGGGCCAACGTCCTGACTTTC. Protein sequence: CASSLRRWGSGANVLTF.